The 11 T cell receptor beta chains listed next were all sequenced from one sample in a study of siplizumab effects on memory and regulatory T cells. The method was immunoSEQ multiplex PCR; TCRdb's version includes in-frame clones alone and lacks a portion of them. Among tens of thousands of clones listed, about 90% were seen once. Sequenced input: CD8+ T cells sorted from blood. The receptors shown here come from a human donor in good health.

The chain uses TRBV11-2 and TRBJ1-1; 10 nucleotides match TRBD1. J gave up 7 bases and V 2 bases, and 7 bases lay outside the gene matches. This CDR3 has 15 residues. CDR1 SGHAT and CDR2 FQNNGV come from the germline V gene. The CDR3 DNA reads as TGTGCCAGCAGCTTATTGACAGGGGGCAGTGATGAAGCTTTCTTT. As protein: CASSLLTGGSDEAFF.

The chain combines TRBV2 with TRBJ2-4; D is ambiguous. Trimming removed 10 bases at V and 8 bases at J, with 12 bases between. The CDR3 contains 11 residues. CDR1 is SNHLY and CDR2 is FYNNEI in the germline V gene. The CDR3 spells CATLIRDIQYF. In DNA form, the CDR3 reads TGTGCCACCCTAATTAGGGACATTCAGTACTTC.

The chain joins TRBV6-1 to TRBJ1-1; the match to TRBD1 covers 8 bases. The germline V gene has CDR1 MNHNS and CDR2 SASEGT. V was clipped by 7 bases and J by 1 base; unmatched bases: 8. This CDR3 is built from 15 residues. The CDR3 is CASTARTGKNTEAFF. The CDR3, as DNA: TGTGCCAGCACCGCCAGGACAGGGAAGAACACTGAAGCTTTCTTT.

The chain joins TRBV14 to TRBJ2-1; D perhaps matches TRBD2 (6 bases). From germline, CDR1 is SGHDN and CDR2 FVKESK. There are 14 residues in the CDR3. The ends were cut back, 3 bases at V and 4 bases at J, with 10 bases in the middle. The CDR3 sequence is CASSQGGPYNEQFF. CDR3 DNA sequence: TGTGCCAGCAGCCAGGGGGGACCGTACAATGAGCAGTTCTTC. Supplemented by reference TRBV14 and TRBJ2-1, the full variable domain reads EAGVTQFPSHSVIEKGQTVTLRCDPISGHDNLYWYRRVMGKEIKFLLHFVKESKQDESGMPNNRFLAERTGGTYSTLKVQPAELEDSGVYFCASSQGGPYNEQFFGPGTRLTVL.

This clone appeared once. V gene TRBV5-1 combines with J gene TRBJ2-5; D unresolved. Trimming removed 2 bases at V and 5 bases at J, with 16 bases between. Germline V gene lookup returns CDR1 SGHRS and CDR2 YFSETQ. The length of the CDR3 is 15 residues. The DNA for the CDR3 is TGCGCCAGCAGCTTAGGGCCTCGAGACCGGGAGACCCAGTACTTC. Protein: CASSLGPRDRETQYF.

The genes are TRBV27 and TRBJ2-7, with D possibly being TRBD2 (6 bases). Trimming stripped 3 bases from V and 3 bases from J, with 15 bases between. CDR1 is MNHEY, CDR2 SMNVEV, per germline (reference sequence). The CDR3 covers 15 residues. The CDR3 here is CASSFPGGSFYEQYF. The CDR3 DNA follows: TGTGCCAGCAGTTTCCCCGGGGGATCCTTCTACGAGCAGTACTTC.

This chain uses TRBV6-6 with TRBJ1-4; 9 nucleotides align to TRBD1. The ends lost 4 bases at V and 8 bases at J; junction bases unmatched: 11. The CDR3 contains 16 residues. From germline, CDR1 is MNHNY and CDR2 SVGAGI (reference sequence). The CDR3 DNA reads as TGTGCCAGCAGTTCCACGGGGACAGGGCCCCACGAAAAACTGTTTTTT. Residues: CASSSTGTGPHEKLFF.

The V gene is TRBV12-5, the J gene TRBJ2-4, with 9 bases matching TRBD2. With V trimmed by 2 bases and J by 8 bases, 10 bases remained unmatched. The CDR3 runs to 16 residues. CDR1 and CDR2 from the germline V gene are LGHNT and FRNRAP. CDR3 DNA: TGTGCTAGTGGTTTGTTAGCGGAGGCTAGCGGGGACATTCAGTACTTC. Translated, it gives CASGLLAEASGDIQYF. The full variable domain, in which reference TRBV12-5 and TRBJ2-4 provide the parts outside the CDR3, is DARVTQTPRHKVTEMGQEVTMRCQPILGHNTVFWYRQTMMQGLELLAYFRNRAPLDDSGMPKDRFSAEMPDATLATLKIQPSEPRDSAVYFCASGLLAEASGDIQYFGAGTRLSVL.

A few counts support this clone. The chain is built from TRBV7-9 and TRBJ2-2; D not resolved. CDR1 is SEHNR, CDR2 FQNEAQ, per germline (reference sequence). V was shortened by 2 bases and J by 7 bases, with 11 bases between the two germline ends. The CDR3 length is 14 residues. CDR3 amino acids: CASSLSLGIGELFF. The CDR3 DNA reads TGTGCCAGCAGCTTAAGTCTGGGGATCGGGGAGCTGTTTTTT.

This chain uses TRBV2 with TRBJ2-2, with TRBD1 as a possible D gene (5 bases). There are 15 residues in the CDR3. CDR1 and CDR2 (germline): SNHLY, FYNNEI. V lost 6 bases to trimming and J lost 6 bases, with 17 bases between them. This CDR3 is CASRDTNILPGELFF. The DNA of the CDR3 is TGTGCCAGCAGGGACACTAATATACTACCCGGGGAGCTGTTTTTT.

V is TRBV29-1 and J is TRBJ2-1; D remains unclear. The V end was cut by 7 bases, the J end by 7 bases, with 14 bases between. CDR1 and CDR2 (germline): SQVTM, ANQGSEA. The CDR3 totals 12 residues. CDR3 DNA sequence: TGCAGCGGCCAGGACCTCTGGAATGAGCAGTTCTTC. Protein: CSGQDLWNEQFF.